This T cell receptor (beta chain) was identified in a study of OX40 agonist ivuxolimab in advanced cancers. Study-wide context: Ivuxolimab was an agonistic, fully human IgG2 monoclonal antibody directed against OX40 (CD134), a costimulatory receptor. The paper describes the monotherapy dose-escalation part (N of about 50 patients) of the phase I trial of ivuxolimab. Three dose-escalation patients achieved partial responses, one with hepatocellular carcinoma and two with cutaneous melanoma. Prior anti-PD-1, anti-PD-L1 or anti-CTLA-4 therapy was permitted, and approximately 42% of dose-escalation patients had received checkpoint inhibitors. Among the approximately 54 dose-escalation patients, around 19 had hepatocellular carcinoma, about 15 melanoma, 9 renal cell carcinoma and 9 head and neck cancer. Intravenous ivuxolimab was administered to patients every 2 weeks at six dose levels: 0.01, 0.1, 0.3, 1.5, 3 and 10 mg/kg. Peripheral TCRbeta sequencing aimed to test whether ivuxolimab altered TCR sequence diversity and caused clonal T-cell expansion. In the dose-escalation cohort, about four fifths of patients were male, and the mean age was 60 years with a range of roughly 23 to 79. The investigation overall reported the following: At doses of 0.1 to 3.0 mg/kg, clonal expansion of both CD4+ and CD8+ T cells in blood was seen between baseline and week 6. Antigen specificity was not determined for the clonally expanded peripheral T cells. After ivuxolimab, CD8+ T cells had more expanded clones than CD4+ T cells on average. In the 0.1-3.0 mg/kg groups, partial responders were among the patients with the lowest normalized peripheral clonal expansion, particularly in CD8+ T cells. Low levels of normalized T-cell clonal expansion were also seen in some nonresponding patients.

Patients with a history of autoimmune disease or receiving systemic immunosuppression were excluded from the trial. Peripheral blood for TCR sequencing was drawn from every dose cohort at baseline, at cycle 4 day 1 and at cycle 7 day 1. The samples were taken from a phase I, first-in-human, multicenter, open-label dose-escalation trial of ivuxolimab. The trial enrolled adults with locally advanced or metastatic head and neck squamous cell, hepatocellular, melanoma or renal cell carcinoma. Before TCR sequencing, CD4+ T cells and CD8+ T cells from peripheral blood were sorted into separate populations. Genomic DNA was extracted from sorted cells for sequencing of the TCRbeta CDR3 region. The immunoSEQ Assay was used for sequencing of TCRbeta CDR3 regions. TCRdb stores this immuneACCESS table with in-frame sequences only. Part of the clones is absent; in the studies checked, under half of the shortfall reflects unresolved V genes, and no reason is known for the rest. Here the sample has about 54,000 clones; about 83% occur a single time. The ten largest clones take up about 1.2% of the sample.

The table lists this clone with a few counts. Its antigen is still unknown. Qualities for individual bases were not recorded, and no much larger clone is one base off. This receptor was obtained from an adult with an advanced solid tumor such as melanoma, head and neck, liver or kidney cancer. The sequencing used CD4+ or CD8+ T cells sorted from blood, collected in a trial of the OX40 agonist ivuxolimab.

The DNA is as follows: TGCGCCAGCAGCTTTAATGATCCGAACACCGGGGAGCTGTTTTTT. Translated, it reads CASSFNDPNTGELFF. The V and J segments used are TRBV5-1 and TRBJ2-2; there is no confident call for the D gene. The CDR3, cysteine through phenylalanine, is 15 amino acids long. The DNA shown is the 45-base CDR3, in frame from base 1. V sheds 2 bases and J sheds 0 bases, leaving 8 bases between their ends. CDR1 and CDR2, looked up from the germline V gene, are SGHRS and YFSETQ.